This T cell receptor beta chain was sequenced in a study of T-cell reconstitution after alpha-beta-depleted transplantation in children. Study-wide points: For some patients, TCRbeta diversity was high at day 60 because of recipient T cells and thymic progenitors that survived. By about two months after transplant, alpha-beta T cells reportedly arose from several hundred graft clones that had expanded. Among T cells one year after transplant, newly produced cells accounted for most counts and diversity.

Germline V CDR1 and CDR2: GTSNPN, SVGIG (reference sequence). Losses at the gene ends were 5 bases for V and 3 bases for J; bases not matched to a gene: 4. The CDR3 is 13 amino acids. TCRbeta library construction was performed incorporating unique molecular identifiers. TCRdb re-called the PCR reads through MiXCR, storing one row per CDR3 protein. The profile covers 140,000 or so distinct CDR3 sequences, with 8.5% to 10% appearing a single time and roughly 20% taken by the ten largest. This clonotype was recorded at least ten times. Its antigen is currently unknown. The chain couples TRBV30 to TRBJ1-3; 7 bases align to TRBD1. The sequencing used PBMCs, mostly from graft donor cells, collected 180 days after TCRalphabeta/CD19-depleted stem cell transplant. The TCR originated in a female patient aged 2-15 years who had a stem cell transplant for congenital amegakaryocytic thrombocytopenia, so the T cells may come from the graft donor. CDR3 in amino acids: CAWDRVGGNTIYF. The CDR3 region has the DNA TGTGCCTGGGACAGGGTTGGTGGAAACACCATATATTTT.